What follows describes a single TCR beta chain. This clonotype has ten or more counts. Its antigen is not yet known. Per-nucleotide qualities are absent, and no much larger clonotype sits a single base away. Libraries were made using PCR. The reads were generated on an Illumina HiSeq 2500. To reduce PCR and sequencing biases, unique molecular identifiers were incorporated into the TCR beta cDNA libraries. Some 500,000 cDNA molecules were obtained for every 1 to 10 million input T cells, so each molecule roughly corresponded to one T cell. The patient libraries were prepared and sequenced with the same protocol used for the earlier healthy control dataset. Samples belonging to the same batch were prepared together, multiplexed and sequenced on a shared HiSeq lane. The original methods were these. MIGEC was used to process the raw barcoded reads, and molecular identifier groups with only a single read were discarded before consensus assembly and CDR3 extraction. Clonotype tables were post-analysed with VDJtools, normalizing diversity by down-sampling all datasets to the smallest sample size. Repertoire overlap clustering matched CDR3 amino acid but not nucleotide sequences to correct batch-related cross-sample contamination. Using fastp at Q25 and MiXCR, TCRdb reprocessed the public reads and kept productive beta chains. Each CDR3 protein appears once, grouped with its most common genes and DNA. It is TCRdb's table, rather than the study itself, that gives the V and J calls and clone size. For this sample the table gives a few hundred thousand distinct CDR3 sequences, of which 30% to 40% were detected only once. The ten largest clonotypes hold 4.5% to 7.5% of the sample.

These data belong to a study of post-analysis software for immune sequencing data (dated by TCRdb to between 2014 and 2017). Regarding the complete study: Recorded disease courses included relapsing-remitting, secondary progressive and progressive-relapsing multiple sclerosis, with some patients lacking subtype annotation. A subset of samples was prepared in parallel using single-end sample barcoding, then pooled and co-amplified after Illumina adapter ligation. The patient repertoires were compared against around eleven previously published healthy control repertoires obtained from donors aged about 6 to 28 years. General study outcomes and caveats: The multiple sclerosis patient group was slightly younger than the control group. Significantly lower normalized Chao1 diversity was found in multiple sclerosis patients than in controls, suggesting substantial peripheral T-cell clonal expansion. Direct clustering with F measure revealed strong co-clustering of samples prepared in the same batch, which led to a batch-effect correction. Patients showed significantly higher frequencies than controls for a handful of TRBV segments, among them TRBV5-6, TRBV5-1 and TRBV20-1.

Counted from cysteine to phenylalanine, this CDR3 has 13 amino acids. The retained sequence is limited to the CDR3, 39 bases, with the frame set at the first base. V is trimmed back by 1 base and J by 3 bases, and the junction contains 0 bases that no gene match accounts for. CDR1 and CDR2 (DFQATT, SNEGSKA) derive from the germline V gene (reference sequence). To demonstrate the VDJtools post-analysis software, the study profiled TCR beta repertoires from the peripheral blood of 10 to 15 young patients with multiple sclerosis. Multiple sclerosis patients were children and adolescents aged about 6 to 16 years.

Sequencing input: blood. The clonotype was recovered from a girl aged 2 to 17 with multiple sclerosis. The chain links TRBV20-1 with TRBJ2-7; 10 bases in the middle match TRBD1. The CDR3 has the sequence CSARGTGGYEQYF. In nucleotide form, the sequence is TGCAGTGCTAGAGGGACAGGGGGCTACGAGCAGTACTTC.